The following is a TCR beta chain sequence with its context. Germline V gene data show CDR1 as ENHRY and CDR2 as SYGVKD. This CDR3 has 12 amino acids. From the 5' RACE reads, TCRdb lists one entry per CDR3 protein and no DNA. The data show 400,000 to 450,000 distinct CDR3 sequences, and the top ten clones hold 6% to 9.5%. This specimen belongs to a study of T cells expressing NK-cell markers. Sequences were obtained from blood T cells: a sorted CD56 or NKG2C T cell subset, CD4+ or CD8+ T cells, or bulk PBMC T cells (not recorded which). The chain is built from TRBV10-3 and TRBJ2-7; the D gene TCRdb calls, TRBD1, cannot be checked with no DNA. The receptor was isolated from a woman aged 18 to 75 in good health. CDR3: CAIRTDSYEQYF.